The TCR beta chain described here comes from a study of T cell repertoires in cytomegalovirus infection. Overall study: Peptides in the study included HLA-C-restricted and HLA-B-restricted CMV epitopes. In public TCR beta signatures, there were indications of both CMV infection and matching HLA type.

Study-wide points: Predominance within the ex vivo response was attributable to HLA-C-restricted CMV-specific TCR beta clonotypes. Cumulative frequency (of public TCR beta family members) identified carriers of CMV plus the relevant HLA.

About this clonotype itself: Its target is unknown.

V was pared by 11 bases and J by 4 bases, with 12 bases between. CDR3 length: 12 amino acids. Germline CDR1 and CDR2: SEHNR and FQNEAQ (reference sequence). TCRdb fed the reads into MiXCR, producing one record per CDR3 protein. This sample carries about 830,000 distinct CDR3 sequences, less than 35% of them seen once, and the ten largest clones take around 12%. Sequences were derived from cultured CD8+ T cells from PBMCs, sampled from culture after CMV antigen stimulation. This chain uses TRBV7-9 with TRBJ1-3, with D possibly matching TRBD1 (6 bases). This clonotype was obtained from a human donor in good health (CMV status not recorded). Some clones in this sample may be carry-over from other donors' samples. CDR3 loop: CAFTGLGNTIYF. The CDR3 DNA follows: TGTGCCTTTACAGGGTTAGGAAACACCATATATTTT.